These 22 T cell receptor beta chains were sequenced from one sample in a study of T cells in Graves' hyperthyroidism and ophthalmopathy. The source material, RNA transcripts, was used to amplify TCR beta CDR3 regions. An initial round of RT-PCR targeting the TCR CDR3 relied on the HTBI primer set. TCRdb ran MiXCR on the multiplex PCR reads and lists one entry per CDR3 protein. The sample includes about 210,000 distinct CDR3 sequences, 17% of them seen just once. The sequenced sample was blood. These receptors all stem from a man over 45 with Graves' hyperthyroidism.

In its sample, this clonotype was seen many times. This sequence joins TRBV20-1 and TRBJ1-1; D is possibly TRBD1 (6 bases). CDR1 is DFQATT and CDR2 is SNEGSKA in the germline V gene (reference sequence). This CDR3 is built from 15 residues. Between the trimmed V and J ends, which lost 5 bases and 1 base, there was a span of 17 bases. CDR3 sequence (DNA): TGCAGTGCTCCTCCAAGCGGACAGTGGAACACTGAAGCTTTCTTT. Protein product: CSAPPSGQWNTEAFF.

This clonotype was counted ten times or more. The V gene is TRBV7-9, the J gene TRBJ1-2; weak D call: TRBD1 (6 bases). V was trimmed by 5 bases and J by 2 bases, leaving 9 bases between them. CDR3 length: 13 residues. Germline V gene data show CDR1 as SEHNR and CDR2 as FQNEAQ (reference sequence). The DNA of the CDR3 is TGTGCCAGCAGCGGGGACACCAACTATGGCTACACCTTC. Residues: CASSGDTNYGYTF.

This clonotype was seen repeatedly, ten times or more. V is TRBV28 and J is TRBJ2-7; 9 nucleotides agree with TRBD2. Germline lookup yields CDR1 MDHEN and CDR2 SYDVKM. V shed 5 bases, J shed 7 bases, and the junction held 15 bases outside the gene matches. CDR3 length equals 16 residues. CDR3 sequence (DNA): TGTGCCAGCAGTAAAATAGCGGGAGCCTCCCTCGGGGAGCAGTACTTC. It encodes CASSKIAGASLGEQYF.

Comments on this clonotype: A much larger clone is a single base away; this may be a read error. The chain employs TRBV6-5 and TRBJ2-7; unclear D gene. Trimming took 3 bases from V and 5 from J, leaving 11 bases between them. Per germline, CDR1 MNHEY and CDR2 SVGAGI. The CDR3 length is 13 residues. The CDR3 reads CASSYSFNHEQYF. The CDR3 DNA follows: TGTGCCAGCAGTTATTCCTTTAACCACGAGCAGTACTTC.

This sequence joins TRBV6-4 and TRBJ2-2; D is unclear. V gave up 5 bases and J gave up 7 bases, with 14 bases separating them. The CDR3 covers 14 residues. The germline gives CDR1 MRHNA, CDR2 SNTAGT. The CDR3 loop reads CASSLTVGSGELFF. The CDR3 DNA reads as TGTGCCAGCAGTTTGACGGTTGGAAGCGGGGAGCTGTTTTTT.

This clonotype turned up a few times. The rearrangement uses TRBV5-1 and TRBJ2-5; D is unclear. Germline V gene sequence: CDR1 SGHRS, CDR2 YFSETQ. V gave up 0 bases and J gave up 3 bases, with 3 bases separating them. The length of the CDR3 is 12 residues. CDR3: CASSLAKETQYF. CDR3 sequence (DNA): TGCGCCAGCAGCTTGGCCAAAGAGACCCAGTACTTC.

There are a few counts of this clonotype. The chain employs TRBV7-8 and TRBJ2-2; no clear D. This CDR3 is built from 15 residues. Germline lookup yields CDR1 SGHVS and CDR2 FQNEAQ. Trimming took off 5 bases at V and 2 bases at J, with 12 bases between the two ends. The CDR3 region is CASSGVQANTGELFF. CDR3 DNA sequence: TGTGCCAGCAGCGGAGTGCAGGCTAACACCGGGGAGCTGTTTTTT. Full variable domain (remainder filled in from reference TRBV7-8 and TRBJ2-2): GAGVSQSPRYKVAKRGQDVALRCDPISGHVSLFWYQQALGQGPEFLTYFQNEAQLDKSGLPSDRFFAERPEGSVSTLKIQRTQQEDSAVYLCASSGVQANTGELFFGEGSRLTVL.

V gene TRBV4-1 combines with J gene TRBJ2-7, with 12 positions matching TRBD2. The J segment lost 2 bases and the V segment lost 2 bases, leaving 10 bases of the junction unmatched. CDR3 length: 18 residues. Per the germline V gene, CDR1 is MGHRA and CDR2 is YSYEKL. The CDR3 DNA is TGCGCCAGCAGCCAAATGCTAGCGGGAGGGCCTTATCCCTACGAGCAGTACTTC. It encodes CASSQMLAGGPYPYEQYF.

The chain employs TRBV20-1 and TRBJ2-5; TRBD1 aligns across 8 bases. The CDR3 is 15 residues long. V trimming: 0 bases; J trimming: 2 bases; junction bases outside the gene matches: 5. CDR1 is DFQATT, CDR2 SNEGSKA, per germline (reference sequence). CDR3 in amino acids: CSARDQGQGQETQYF. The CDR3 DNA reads TGCAGTGCTAGAGATCAAGGACAGGGACAAGAGACCCAGTACTTC.

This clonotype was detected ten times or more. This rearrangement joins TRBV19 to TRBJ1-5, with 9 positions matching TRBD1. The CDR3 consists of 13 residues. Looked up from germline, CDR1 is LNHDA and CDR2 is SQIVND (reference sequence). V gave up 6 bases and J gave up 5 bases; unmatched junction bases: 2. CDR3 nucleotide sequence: TGTGCCAGTAGCGGGACAGGGTATCAGCCCCAGCATTTT. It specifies CASSGTGYQPQHF.

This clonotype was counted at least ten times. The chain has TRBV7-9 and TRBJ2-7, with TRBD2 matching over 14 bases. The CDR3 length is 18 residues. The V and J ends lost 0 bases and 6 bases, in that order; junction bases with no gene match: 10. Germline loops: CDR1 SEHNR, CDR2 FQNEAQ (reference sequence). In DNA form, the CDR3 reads TGTGCCAGCAGCTTAGCGGGCGTGGGGACTAGCGGGAGTGGCGAGCAGTACTTC. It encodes CASSLAGVGTSGSGEQYF.

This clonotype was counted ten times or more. CDR3 DNA sequence: TGTGCCAGCAGTTTTTCCGACAGGGCGGTTGTAGAGACCCAGTACTTC. It encodes CASSFSDRAVVETQYF. V usage is TRBV28 and J usage is TRBJ2-5, with 7 bases aligning to TRBD1. Germline CDR1 MDHEN, CDR2 SYDVKM. Trimming removed 3 bases from V and 4 bases from J; junction bases left unmatched: 11. The CDR3 has 16 amino acids. Variable domain in full (rest from reference TRBV28 and TRBJ2-5): DVKVTQSSRYLVKRTGEKVFLECVQDMDHENMFWYRQDPGLGLRLIYFSYDVKMKEKGDIPEGYSVSREKKERFSLILESASTNQTSMYLCASSFSDRAVVETQYFGPGTRLLVL.

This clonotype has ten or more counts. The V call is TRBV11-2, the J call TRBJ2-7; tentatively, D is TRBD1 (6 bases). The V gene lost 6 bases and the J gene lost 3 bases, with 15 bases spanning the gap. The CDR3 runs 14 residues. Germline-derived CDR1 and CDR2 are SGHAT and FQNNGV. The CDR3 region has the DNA TGTGCCAGCAGGAAACTAACAGGGTACTACGAGCAGTACTTC. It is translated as CASRKLTGYYEQYF.

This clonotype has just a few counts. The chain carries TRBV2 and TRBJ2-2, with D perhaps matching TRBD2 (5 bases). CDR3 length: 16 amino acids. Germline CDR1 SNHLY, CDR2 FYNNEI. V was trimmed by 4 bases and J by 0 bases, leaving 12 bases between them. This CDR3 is CASSAPRESNTGELFF. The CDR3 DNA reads TGTGCCAGCAGTGCGCCGAGGGAATCGAACACCGGGGAGCTGTTTTTT.

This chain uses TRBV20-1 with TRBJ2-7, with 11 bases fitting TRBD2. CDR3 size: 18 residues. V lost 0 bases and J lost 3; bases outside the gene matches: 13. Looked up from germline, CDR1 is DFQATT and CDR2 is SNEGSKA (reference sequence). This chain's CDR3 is CSAREGSGRAGGFYEQYF. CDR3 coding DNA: TGCAGTGCTAGAGAAGGTAGCGGGAGGGCCGGGGGTTTCTACGAGCAGTACTTC.

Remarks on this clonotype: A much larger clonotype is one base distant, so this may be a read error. CDR3 residues: CASKNRDRGPGERFF. CDR3 bases: TGTGCCAGCAAGAACCGGGACAGGGGGCCCGGTGAGCGGTTCTTC. V is TRBV2 and J is TRBJ2-1; 12 bases are shared with TRBD1. The CDR3 has 15 amino acids. CDR1 is SNHLY and CDR2 is FYNNEI in the germline V gene.

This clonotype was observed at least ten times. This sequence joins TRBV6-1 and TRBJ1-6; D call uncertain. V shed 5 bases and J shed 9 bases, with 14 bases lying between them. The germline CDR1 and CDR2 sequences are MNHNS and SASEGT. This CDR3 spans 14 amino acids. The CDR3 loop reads CASSPEGGISPLHF. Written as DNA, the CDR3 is TGTGCCAGCAGTCCCGAAGGAGGAATTTCACCCCTCCACTTT.

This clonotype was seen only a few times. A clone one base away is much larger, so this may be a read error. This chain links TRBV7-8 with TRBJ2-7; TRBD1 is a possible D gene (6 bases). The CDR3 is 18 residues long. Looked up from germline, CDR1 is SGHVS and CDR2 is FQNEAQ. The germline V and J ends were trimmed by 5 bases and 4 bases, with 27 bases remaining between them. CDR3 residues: CASSTRTGTGLVKYEQYF. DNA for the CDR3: TGTGCCAGCAGCACCAGGACTGGAACAGGGCTTGTGAAGTACGAGCAGTACTTC.

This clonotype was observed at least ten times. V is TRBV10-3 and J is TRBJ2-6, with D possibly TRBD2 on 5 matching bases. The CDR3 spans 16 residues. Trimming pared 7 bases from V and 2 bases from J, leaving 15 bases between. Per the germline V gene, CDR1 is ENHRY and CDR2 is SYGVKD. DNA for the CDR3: TGTGCCATCACGGCTTCGGAGGTCCCTGGGGCCAACGTCCTGACTTTC. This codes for CAITASEVPGANVLTF.

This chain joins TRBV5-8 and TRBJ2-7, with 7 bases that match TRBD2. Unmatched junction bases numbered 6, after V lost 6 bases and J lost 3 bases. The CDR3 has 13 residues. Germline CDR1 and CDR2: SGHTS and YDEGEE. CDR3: CASNLGTNYEQYF. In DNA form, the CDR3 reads TGTGCCAGCAACCTCGGGACTAACTACGAGCAGTACTTC.

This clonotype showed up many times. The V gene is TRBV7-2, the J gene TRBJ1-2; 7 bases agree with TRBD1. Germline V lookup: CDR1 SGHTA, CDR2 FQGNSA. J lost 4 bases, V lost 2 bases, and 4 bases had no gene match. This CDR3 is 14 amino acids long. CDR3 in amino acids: CASSLRQGSYGYTF. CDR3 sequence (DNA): TGTGCCAGCAGCTTACGACAGGGATCCTATGGCTACACCTTC. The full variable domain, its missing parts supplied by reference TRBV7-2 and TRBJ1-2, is GAGVSQSPSNKVTEKGKDVELRCDPISGHTALYWYRQSLGQGLEFLIYFQGNSAPDKSGLPSDRFSAERTGGSVSTLTIQRTQQEDSAVYLCASSLRQGSYGYTFGSGTRLTVV.

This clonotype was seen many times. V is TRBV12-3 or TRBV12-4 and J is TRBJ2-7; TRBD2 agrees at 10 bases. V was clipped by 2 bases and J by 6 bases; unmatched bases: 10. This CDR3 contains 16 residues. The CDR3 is CASSLTLAGPAGEQYF. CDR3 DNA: TGTGCCAGCAGTTTAACACTAGCGGGACCCGCTGGCGAGCAGTACTTC.